This T cell receptor beta chain was profiled in a study of cytomegalovirus exposure and HLA in healthy donors. With 60 Vbeta and 13 Jbeta primers, the PCR was carried out. Generated by immunoSEQ multiplex PCR, the TCRdb table keeps only in-frame clones and is missing some. The sample lists under 200,000 clones; roughly 73% were seen once. V shed 5 bases, J shed 8 bases, and the junction held 10 bases outside the gene matches. This CDR3 region has 16 residues. Germline CDR1 and CDR2: MGHDK and SYGVNS. Sequenced sample: PBMCs. The TCR comes from a female donor in good health and CMV-seronegative. The gene calls are TRBV25-1 and TRBJ2-1; 12 bases line up with TRBD2. CDR3 coding DNA: TGTGCCAGCAGTCCGCTAGCGGGGGGGCTTAGGTATGAGCAGTTCTTC. Translating it yields CASSPLAGGLRYEQFF. The full variable domain, in which reference TRBV25-1 and TRBJ2-1 provide the parts outside the CDR3, is EADIYQTPRYLVIGTGKKITLECSQTMGHDKMYWYQQDPGMELHLIHYSYGVNSTEKGDLSSESTVSRIRTEHFPLTLESARPSHTSQYLCASSPLAGGLRYEQFFGPGTRLTVL.